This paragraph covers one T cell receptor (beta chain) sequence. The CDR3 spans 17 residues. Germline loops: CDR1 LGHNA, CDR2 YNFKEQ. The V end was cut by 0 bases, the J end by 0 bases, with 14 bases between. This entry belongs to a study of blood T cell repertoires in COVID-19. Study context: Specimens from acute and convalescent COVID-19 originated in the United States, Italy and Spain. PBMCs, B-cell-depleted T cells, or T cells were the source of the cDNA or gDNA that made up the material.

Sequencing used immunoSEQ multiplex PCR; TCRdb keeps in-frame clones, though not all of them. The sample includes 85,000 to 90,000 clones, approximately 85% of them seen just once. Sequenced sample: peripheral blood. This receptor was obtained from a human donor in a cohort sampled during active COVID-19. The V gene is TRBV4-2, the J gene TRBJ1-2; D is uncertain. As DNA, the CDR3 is TGTGCCAGCAGCCAAGACGGGTACTCCTACGCTAACTATGGCTACACCTTC. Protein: CASSQDGYSYANYGYTF.